This T cell receptor (beta chain) stems from a study of blood T cell repertoires in COVID-19. Overall study context: The samples span acute and convalescent COVID-19 from the United States, Italy and Spain.

With regard to this clone: This sample also contains other DNA sequences that code for the same CDR3.

Study processing details: Nucleated cell number was recorded as an estimate derived from reference gene primer amplification. Sequencing was performed with immunoSEQ multiplex PCR; in TCRdb, only in-frame clones are kept and a portion is missing. That table supplies the V and J calls and clone size; D and trimming were determined from the DNA. The data show about 120,000 clones, approximately 87% seen once. CDR1 and CDR2 (germline): SGHTA, FQGNSA. There are 13 residues in the CDR3. The germline V and J ends were trimmed by 2 bases and 1 base, with 5 bases remaining between them. The sequencing sample was made of peripheral blood. The sequence was obtained from a man aged 55 to 70 with acute or convalescent COVID-19. V is TRBV7-2 and J is TRBJ1-1; D gene unclear. The DNA for the CDR3 is TGTGCCAGCAGCTTAACGGGGAACACTGAAGCTTTCTTT. Translating gives CASSLTGNTEAFF.